The clone carrying this T cell receptor (beta chain) has a handful of counts. What it binds is not known. This CDR3 has 13 residues. V was pared by 1 base and J by 5 bases, with 9 bases between. Germline CDR1 is MGHRA and CDR2 is YSYEKL. This sample was taken from a study of vaccination effects on CD4 cells after COVID-19. After expansion with viral peptide pools in the ViraFEST assay, antigen-specific CD4+ T cells were sequenced. Isolation of CD4+ T cells took place after less than 12 days of culture. Each participant was administered two doses of either the BNT162b2 or the mRNA-1273 vaccine. Clones were read by immunoSEQ multiplex PCR, and TCRdb kept only the in-frame ones, dropping some. The table has more than 9,500 clones, less than 75% seen once; the top ten hold 7.5% to 9.5%.

This clonotype was sampled from a human donor who received a COVID-19 vaccine. The sample in question was CD4+ T cells from PBMCs cultured with SARS-CoV-2 spike peptides, obtained after COVID-19 vaccination. The rearrangement links TRBV4-1 to TRBJ2-7; D may correspond to TRBD1 or TRBD2 (6 bases each). The CDR3 DNA reads as TGCGCCAGCAGCCAAGCTGGGGGGCACGAGCAGTACTTC. Protein sequence: CASSQAGGHEQYF.